These 9 T cell receptor beta chains share one sample of origin, sequenced in a study of CD8 T cells in Susac syndrome (dated by TCRdb to between 2019 and 2020). The library was made by the immunoSEQ multiplex PCR assay. RNA was extracted with the RNeasy kit and roughly 0.5 to 1 ug was reverse transcribed using random hexamers. The public sequencing data were trimmed at Q25 with fastp and processed into clonotypes with MiXCR by TCRdb, which kept only in-frame beta chains. Entries are consolidated by CDR3 protein sequence, retaining the most common genes and DNA. This sample comprises more than 200,000 distinct CDR3 sequences, 94% of them detected only once. The top ten constitute around 0.16% of the sample. The sample taken for sequencing was CD4+ T cells from PBMCs. These receptors all stem from a human donor with Susac syndrome.

This clonotype was observed a single time. This rearrangement joins TRBV28 to TRBJ2-1; possibly TRBD1 for D (7 bases). In germline, CDR1 is MDHEN, CDR2 SYDVKM. The CDR3 is 14 residues long. The ends were cut back, 2 bases at V and 6 bases at J, with 11 bases in the middle. The CDR3 nucleotides are TGTGCCAGCAGTTTACAGGGGGGCACCAATGAGCAGTTCTTC. Its translation: CASSLQGGTNEQFF.

This chain links TRBV7-9 with TRBJ1-4; TRBD1 is a possible D gene (5 bases). From germline, CDR1 is SEHNR and CDR2 FQNEAQ (reference sequence). The CDR3 extends over 14 amino acids. Trimming pared 5 bases from V and 7 bases from J, leaving 14 bases between. CDR3 region: CASSNPRVSEKLFF. CDR3 DNA: TGTGCCAGCAGCAACCCCAGGGTCTCTGAAAAACTGTTTTTT. Based on the CDR3 plus reference TRBV7-9 and TRBJ1-4, the full variable domain is DTGVSQNPRHKITKRGQNVTFRCDPISEHNRLYWYRQTLGQGPEFLTYFQNEAQLEKSRLLSDRFSAERPKGSFSTLEIQRTEQGDSAMYLCASSNPRVSEKLFFGSGTQLSVL.

CDR3 coding DNA: TGCAGCGTTAAGCAGGGGCTAAAGAACACTGAAGCTTTCTTT. Amino acid sequence: CSVKQGLKNTEAFF. J is TRBJ1-1 and V is TRBV29-1; a possible D gene is TRBD1 (6 bases). CDR1 is SQVTM, CDR2 ANQGSEA, per germline. The CDR3 spans 14 residues. Trimming left V 5 bases short and J 1 base short, with 14 bases between.

The V call is TRBV19, the J call TRBJ2-3, with D unclear. CDR3 length: 12 amino acids. Germline V lookup: CDR1 LNHDA, CDR2 SQIVND (reference sequence). Trimming took off 10 bases at V and 2 bases at J, with 10 bases between the two ends. CDR3 coding DNA: TGTGCCACTAAGACCCTCACAGATACGCAGTATTTT. This encodes CATKTLTDTQYF.

The chain uses TRBV30 and TRBJ1-1; D unclear. CDR1 GTSNPN and CDR2 SVGIG come from the germline V gene (reference sequence). V lost 2 bases and J lost 1, with 8 bases in between. This CDR3 is built from 13 residues. In DNA form, the CDR3 reads TGTGCCTGGAGTTATTCACCGAACACTGAAGCTTTCTTT. Translated: CAWSYSPNTEAFF.

The chain recombines TRBV5-1 with TRBJ2-5; 9 bases map to TRBD2. J gave up 7 bases and V 4 bases, and 11 bases lay outside the gene matches. Germline CDR1 SGHRS, CDR2 YFSETQ. The CDR3 has 15 residues. CDR3 DNA: TGCGCCAGCAGCCCAACGGGACTAGCTGACGCGACCCAGTACTTC. Translated: CASSPTGLADATQYF.

The CDR3 DNA reads as TGTGCCAGCTCGAGCGGGCAGGCTTCCTATGGCTACACCTTC. This encodes CASSSGQASYGYTF. This rearrangement joins TRBV18 to TRBJ1-2; D ambiguous. This CDR3 is 14 amino acids long. V was trimmed by 6 bases and J by 4 bases, leaving 15 bases between them. CDR1 and CDR2 (germline): KGHSH, LQKENI.

V and J are TRBV2 and TRBJ2-7; D might be TRBD1 or TRBD2, each matching 5 bases. CDR1 is SNHLY and CDR2 is FYNNEI in the germline V gene. The CDR3 has 14 residues. Trimming left V 6 bases short and J 0 bases short, with 12 bases between. The CDR3 nucleotides read TGTGCCAGCAGCCCCCGGGACCGCTCCTACGAGCAGTACTTC. It specifies CASSPRDRSYEQYF.

The chain joins TRBV20-1 to TRBJ1-3, with 8 bases identical to TRBD1. Germline V gene data show CDR1 as DFQATT and CDR2 as SNEGSKA (reference sequence). The V gene end was trimmed by 6 bases and the J gene end by 0 bases; junction bases not matched to a gene: 16. This CDR3 is 18 amino acids long. The CDR3 DNA is TGCAGTGCCGACAGCCGGGACAGGCCCGCTCTCTCTGGAAACACCATATATTTT. It is translated as CSADSRDRPALSGNTIYF.